This T cell receptor beta chain stems from a study of post-analysis software for immune sequencing data. About the research overall: Patients had relapsing-remitting, secondary progressive or progressive-relapsing multiple sclerosis; some lacked subtype. Overall study results and limits: By F measure, samples from a shared preparation batch strongly co-clustered. Compared against controls, patients with multiple sclerosis displayed significantly lower normalized Chao1 diversity. Four or five TRBV segments (TRBV5-6, TRBV5-1 and TRBV20-1 among them) occurred more frequently in patients than in controls.

Prepared libraries of TCR beta cDNA carried unique molecular identifiers. MiXCR, run by TCRdb on the PCR reads, gives a single entry per CDR3 protein. The top ten clones hold over 9% of a sample with almost 700,000 distinct CDR3 sequences, 59% of them seen once. This clonotype was detected a few times. Its antigen is unidentified. The V segment lost 6 bases and the J segment 1 base; nucleotides outside the gene matches: 9. The CDR3 is 17 residues long. Germline V gives CDR1 DFQATT, CDR2 SNEGSKA (reference sequence). The chain uses TRBV20-1 and TRBJ2-5; 15 nucleotides agree with TRBD2. The sequence derives from a girl aged 2 to 10 with multiple sclerosis. The specimen sequenced was blood. The CDR3, as DNA: TGCAGTGCCCAAAGGGGACTAGCGGGGGGCACCCAAGAGACCCAGTACTTC. This sequence encodes CSAQRGLAGGTQETQYF.